This T cell receptor (beta chain) was captured by sequencing in a study of blood T cells in healthy people across ages. Then a second PCR, running about 6 to 11 cycles, was carried out with a sample-barcoded 5' primer and a J-beta primer mix. A template-switch adaptor containing 12 random nucleotides labeled each cDNA molecule. Each CDR3 protein gets one entry after TCRdb re-called the 5' RACE reads with MiXCR. This table has 650,000 to 900,000 distinct CDR3 sequences, approximately 67% appearing once. The CDR3 length is 17 residues. Every donor gave approximately 10 milliliters of peripheral blood. The sequence came from a man aged 25-45 years in good health. Material for sequencing was blood. The chain couples TRBV21-1 to TRBJ1-6; TRBD1, the table's D call, lacks a check against the DNA. TRBV21-1 is annotated as a pseudogene. This chain's CDR3 is CASAGSRVGQLNSPLHF. In DNA form, the CDR3 reads TGTGCCAGCGCGGGTTCGAGGGTGGGACAGCTCAATTCACCCCTCCACTTT.